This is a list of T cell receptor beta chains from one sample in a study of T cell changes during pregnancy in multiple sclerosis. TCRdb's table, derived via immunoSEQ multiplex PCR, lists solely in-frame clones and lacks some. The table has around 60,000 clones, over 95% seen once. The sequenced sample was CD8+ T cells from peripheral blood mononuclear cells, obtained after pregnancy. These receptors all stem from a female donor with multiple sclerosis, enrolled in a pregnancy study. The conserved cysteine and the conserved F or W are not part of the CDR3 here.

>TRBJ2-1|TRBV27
ASSLSRNEQF
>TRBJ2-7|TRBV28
ASSFIRRSILYEQY
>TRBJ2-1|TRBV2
ATPAGSYNEQF
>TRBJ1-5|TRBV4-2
ASSQEVPGNQPQH
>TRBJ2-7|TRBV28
ASSLFVAGGDEQY
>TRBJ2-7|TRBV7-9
ASSLDKRTYEQY
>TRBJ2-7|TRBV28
ASSLTTEGPEQY
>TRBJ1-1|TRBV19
ASGWGPNTEAF
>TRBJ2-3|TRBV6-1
ASSGTSGSRADTQY
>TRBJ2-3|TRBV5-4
ASSLGLAVTDTQY
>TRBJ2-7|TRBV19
ASSSGQGANEQY
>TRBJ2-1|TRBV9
ASRSSYNEQF
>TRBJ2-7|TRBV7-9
ASSSTGTSGREGRYEQY
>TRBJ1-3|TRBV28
ASSLEGVGQGTNTIY
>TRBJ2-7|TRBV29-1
SVEGTVPYEQY
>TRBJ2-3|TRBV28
ASSFGDRFGTDTQY
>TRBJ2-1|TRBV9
ASSVEAGVVDEQF
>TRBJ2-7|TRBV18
ASSPAVQESSYEQY
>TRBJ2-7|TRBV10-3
ANGRTDPPYEQY
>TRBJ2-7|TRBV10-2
ASLVAGDYEQY
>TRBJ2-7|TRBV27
ASSSQAVSHEQY
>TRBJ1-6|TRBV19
ASSARRRGLYNSPLH
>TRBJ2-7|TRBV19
ASSILAGVSYEQY
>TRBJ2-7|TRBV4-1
ASGPDRENSYEQY
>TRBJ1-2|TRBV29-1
SVAYRDYGYT
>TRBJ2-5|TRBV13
ASSTIQGEETQY
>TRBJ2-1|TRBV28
ASSLLLDKGVGHNEQF